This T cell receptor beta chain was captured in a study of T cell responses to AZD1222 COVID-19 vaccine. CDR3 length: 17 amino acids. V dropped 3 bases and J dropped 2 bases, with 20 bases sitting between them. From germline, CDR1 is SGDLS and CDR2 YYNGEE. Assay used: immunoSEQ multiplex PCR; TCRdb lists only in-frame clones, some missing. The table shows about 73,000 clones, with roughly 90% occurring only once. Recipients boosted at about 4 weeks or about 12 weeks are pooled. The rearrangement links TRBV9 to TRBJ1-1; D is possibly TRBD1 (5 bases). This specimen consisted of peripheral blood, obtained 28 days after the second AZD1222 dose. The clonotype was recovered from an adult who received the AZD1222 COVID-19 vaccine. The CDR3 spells CASSAIWGVDTNTEAFF. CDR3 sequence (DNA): TGTGCCAGCAGCGCAATCTGGGGGGTGGACACCAACACTGAAGCTTTCTTT.